The entry below describes one T cell receptor beta chain. Donors consisted of healthy bone marrow donors. This specimen comes from a study of cytomegalovirus exposure and HLA in healthy donors. The germline V and J ends were trimmed by 8 bases and 1 base, with 9 bases remaining between them. The CDR3 runs to 13 residues. Germline V gene sequence: CDR1 LNHDA, CDR2 SQIVND (reference sequence). PCR involved 60 Vbeta and 13 Jbeta primers. TCRdb's copy holds only in-frame clones and misses some; the assay was immunoSEQ multiplex PCR. This table has 100,000 or so clones, approximately 80% appearing once. This sequence was found in a woman aged 18-35 years in good health and CMV-seronegative. The V call is TRBV19, the J call TRBJ2-4; TRBD1 is a possible D gene (6 bases). Material for sequencing was PBMCs. This CDR3 reads CASAGVAKNIQYF. The CDR3 DNA reads as TGTGCCAGTGCAGGGGTTGCCAAAAACATTCAGTACTTC.